This T cell receptor (beta chain) was recovered during a study of Graves' ophthalmopathy and Graves' hyperthyroidism. At the level of the study: Where ophthalmopathy was absent within 18 months of follow-up, hyperthyroidism was stable. Broader study findings: Blood also harbored most expanded thyroid clonotypes above 0.001 frequency. Ophthalmopathy progression was predicted with 55% to 71% sensitivity and roughly 79% specificity.

Amplification of the TCR beta CDR3 regions used RNA transcripts (as template). First-round RT-PCR used HTBI primers; second-round multiplex PCR followed. TCRdb passed the multiplex PCR reads through MiXCR, listing each CDR3 protein once. The table records some 1.1 million distinct CDR3 sequences, about 35% of them present only once. Establishment of the diagnosis relied upon clinical symptoms, serum thyroxine, TRAb, thyroid ultrasound and orbital computed tomography. A remark on this clonotype: Antigen: not known. A read error may explain this, as a much larger clone is one base away.

The CDR3 loop spans 15 amino acids. In germline, CDR1 is MGHDK, CDR2 SYGVNS. The germline V and J ends were trimmed by 5 bases and 4 bases, with 17 bases remaining between them. Material for sequencing was peripheral blood or thyroid tissue (not recorded which). This TCR was sampled from an adult man with Graves' hyperthyroidism. V gene TRBV25-1 combines with J gene TRBJ2-5, with D perhaps matching TRBD1 (6 bases). CDR3 in amino acids: CASSNTTGLGETQYF. In nucleotides, the CDR3 is TGTGCCAGCAGTAACACAACAGGGTTGGGAGAGACCCAGTACTTC.